Sequencing of this T cell receptor (beta chain) was carried out in a study of tumor and adjacent non-tumor tissue in lung cancer. A word on this clonotype: A clone one base away is much larger, so this may be a read error.

The library came from three nested PCR rounds adapted from ARM-PCR protocols. TCRdb re-analysed the multiplex PCR reads in MiXCR, keeping a single row per CDR3 protein. This sample yields around 82,000 distinct CDR3 sequences, of which roughly 80% are seen a single time; about 54% belongs to the top ten. CDR3 size: 16 residues. CDR1 MNHEY and CDR2 SVGAGI come from the germline V gene. J lost 6 bases, V lost 0 bases, and 8 bases had no gene match. RNA was extracted from bulk tissue without any cell sorting. More than 3 cm separated this lung sample from the edge of the tumor. The sequence came from a man between 60 and 75 years old with non-small cell lung cancer. The chain carries TRBV6-5 and TRBJ2-3, with 8 nucleotides matching TRBD2. Sequencing was carried out using distant non-tumor lung tissue. The DNA of the CDR3 is TGTGCCAGCAGTTACTCAAGAGGTAGCGGGAATGATACGCAGTATTTT. It codes for CASSYSRGSGNDTQYF.